Listed below are T cell receptor beta chains from one sample, sequenced in a study of cytomegalovirus exposure and HLA in healthy donors. Some clones are missing from TCRdb's copy, which holds only in-frame ones; the method was immunoSEQ multiplex PCR. The sample yields some 130,000 clones, 60% to 80% seen once. The sequenced material came from PBMCs. The receptors derive from a woman in her fifties or sixties in good health and CMV-seronegative. The CDR3 runs from the conserved cysteine through the conserved F or W. The D gene is left open where the match is weak. Size is omitted from some rows. Given values are once, few, many or a class for expanded clones.

v_gene: TRBV7-9
d_gene: TRBD1
abundance: NA
j_gene: TRBJ1-1
CDR3nt: TGTGCCAGCAGCTTCCGGGACAGGGGCCAGAACACTGAAGCTTTCTTT
CDR3aa: CASSFRDRGQNTEAFF

v_gene: TRBV28
d_gene: NA
abundance: few
j_gene: TRBJ2-7
CDR3nt: TGTGCCAGCAGCAATACAGGGGAGCAGTACTTC
CDR3aa: CASSNTGEQYF

v_gene: TRBV14
d_gene: NA
abundance: NA
j_gene: TRBJ2-5
CDR3nt: TGTGCCAGCAGCCAAGTAAGGGGGGAGACCCAGTACTTC
CDR3aa: CASSQVRGETQYF

v_gene: TRBV9
d_gene: TRBD2
abundance: NA
j_gene: TRBJ2-5
CDR3nt: TGTGCCAGCAGCGGGGGACTAGCGGGTTTGGAGACCCAGTACTTC
CDR3aa: CASSGGLAGLETQYF

v_gene: TRBV15
d_gene: NA
abundance: few
j_gene: TRBJ2-3
CDR3nt: TGTGCCACCAGCCAGGAAAGCACAGATACGCAGTATTTT
CDR3aa: CATSQESTDTQYF

v_gene: TRBV19
d_gene: NA
abundance: few
j_gene: TRBJ2-1
CDR3nt: TGTGCCAGTACTCACCGGGACAACAATGAGCAGTTCTTC
CDR3aa: CASTHRDNNEQFF

v_gene: TRBV29-1
d_gene: NA
abundance: NA
j_gene: TRBJ1-2
CDR3nt: TGCAGCGCCTCGCTAACTCTCTATGGCTACACCTTC
CDR3aa: CSASLTLYGYTF

v_gene: TRBV15
d_gene: NA
abundance: NA
j_gene: TRBJ1-2
CDR3nt: TGTGCCACCAGCAGAGATTTGCGCTATGGCTACACCTTC
CDR3aa: CATSRDLRYGYTF

v_gene: TRBV6-1
d_gene: TRBD2
abundance: NA
j_gene: TRBJ2-3
CDR3nt: TGTGCCAGCGTCTCGGAGCGGGGCGGCACAGATACGCAGTATTTT
CDR3aa: CASVSERGGTDTQYF

v_gene: TRBV9
d_gene: TRBD1
abundance: NA
j_gene: TRBJ2-2
CDR3nt: TGTGCCAGCAGCCCAAGAGGGTTCGGACAGGGGGCGCGTTCCGGGGAGCTGTTTTTT
CDR3aa: CASSPRGFGQGARSGELFF

v_gene: TRBV10-3
d_gene: TRBD1
abundance: once
j_gene: TRBJ2-1
CDR3nt: TGTGCCATCAGAGGGACAGGCCCCTACAATGAGCAGTTCTTC
CDR3aa: CAIRGTGPYNEQFF

v_gene: TRBV2
d_gene: NA
abundance: NA
j_gene: TRBJ2-2
CDR3nt: TGTGCCAGCAGAAGGACAGCCTCGAACACCGGGGAGCTGTTTTTT
CDR3aa: CASRRTASNTGELFF

v_gene: TRBV4-1
d_gene: NA
abundance: NA
j_gene: TRBJ1-2
CDR3nt: TGCGCCAGCAGCCAAGACCCGGGGTACTATGGCTACACCTTC
CDR3aa: CASSQDPGYYGYTF

v_gene: TRBV18
d_gene: TRBD1
abundance: NA
j_gene: TRBJ1-5
CDR3nt: TGTGCCAGCTCAGCGTCCCTAGGGACAGGAAGACAGCCCCAGCATTTT
CDR3aa: CASSASLGTGRQPQHF

v_gene: TRBV29-1
d_gene: NA
abundance: NA
j_gene: TRBJ1-1
CDR3nt: TGCAGCGTTGACTATAGGGGCACTGAAGCTTTCTTT
CDR3aa: CSVDYRGTEAFF

v_gene: TRBV7-8
d_gene: TRBD2
abundance: NA
j_gene: TRBJ2-3
CDR3nt: TGTGCCAGCAGCAGGAGGACTAGCGGGAATTTAGATACGCAGTATTTT
CDR3aa: CASSRRTSGNLDTQYF

v_gene: TRBV7-3
d_gene: NA
abundance: NA
j_gene: TRBJ1-6
CDR3nt: TGTGCCAGCAGCCTTAAGGGGGGGAACTCACCCCTCCACTTT
CDR3aa: CASSLKGGNSPLHF

v_gene: TRBV11-2
d_gene: TRBD2
abundance: NA
j_gene: TRBJ2-4
CDR3nt: TGTGCCAGCAGCTTAGGACTAGCGGGGGGGCCGATAGCCAAAAACATTCAGTACTTC
CDR3aa: CASSLGLAGGPIAKNIQYF

v_gene: TRBV11-2
d_gene: TRBD2
abundance: NA
j_gene: TRBJ2-7
CDR3nt: TGTGCCAGCAGCCGACTAGCGGGAGTGTACGAGCAGTACTTC
CDR3aa: CASSRLAGVYEQYF

v_gene: TRBV4-1
d_gene: NA
abundance: NA
j_gene: TRBJ2-7
CDR3nt: TGCGCCAGCAGCCAAGTGGGTAGCTACGAGCAGTACTTC
CDR3aa: CASSQVGSYEQYF

v_gene: TRBV7-9
d_gene: TRBD1
abundance: NA
j_gene: TRBJ1-1
CDR3nt: TGTTCCAGCAGCCCAGACAGGGGGACTAACACTGAAGCTTTCTTT
CDR3aa: CSSSPDRGTNTEAFF

v_gene: TRBV4-1
d_gene: NA
abundance: NA
j_gene: TRBJ2-6
CDR3nt: TGCGCCAGCAGCCAAGGGTTGATGCGGGGGCTCTCTGGGGCCAACGTCCTGACTTTC
CDR3aa: CASSQGLMRGLSGANVLTF

v_gene: TRBV18
d_gene: TRBD1
abundance: NA
j_gene: TRBJ2-5
CDR3nt: TGTGCCAGCTCACCGCGACAGGGGGCGTTTTTGGAAGAGACCCAGTACTTC
CDR3aa: CASSPRQGAFLEETQYF

v_gene: TRBV6-5
d_gene: TRBD1
abundance: few
j_gene: TRBJ1-2
CDR3nt: TGTGCCAGCAGTTATTTCGGGCAGGGGGCGAATGGCTACACCTTC
CDR3aa: CASSYFGQGANGYTF

v_gene: TRBV28
d_gene: NA
abundance: NA
j_gene: TRBJ1-4
CDR3nt: TGTGCCAGCAGTGAAGGGGCTAATGAAAAACTGTTTTTT
CDR3aa: CASSEGANEKLFF

v_gene: TRBV6-5
d_gene: TRBD2
abundance: NA
j_gene: TRBJ2-7
CDR3nt: TGTGCCAGCAGTAGACTAGCGTGGTCGTCCTACGAGCAGTACTTC
CDR3aa: CASSRLAWSSYEQYF

v_gene: TRBV27
d_gene: NA
abundance: NA
j_gene: TRBJ2-7
CDR3nt: TGTGCCAGCAGTTTATCGGCAGGGAACCCCTCCTACGAGCAGTACTTC
CDR3aa: CASSLSAGNPSYEQYF

v_gene: TRBV11-3
d_gene: TRBD2
abundance: NA
j_gene: TRBJ2-1
CDR3nt: TGTGCCAGCAGCTCCGAGACTAGCGGGAAGCAGTTCTTC
CDR3aa: CASSSETSGKQFF

v_gene: TRBV2
d_gene: NA
abundance: NA
j_gene: TRBJ1-3
CDR3nt: TGTGCCAGCAGCTCACAGGGAACTGGAAACACCATATATTTT
CDR3aa: CASSSQGTGNTIYF

v_gene: TRBV7-6
d_gene: TRBD1
abundance: NA
j_gene: TRBJ1-1
CDR3nt: TGTGCCAGCAGAATGAGGGGGCACACTGAAGCTTTCTTT
CDR3aa: CASRMRGHTEAFF

v_gene: TRBV7-2
d_gene: TRBD1
abundance: NA
j_gene: TRBJ1-2
CDR3nt: TGTGCCAGCAGCTTCTGGCAGGGGGCGGAAGGCTACACCTTC
CDR3aa: CASSFWQGAEGYTF

v_gene: TRBV28
d_gene: NA
abundance: NA
j_gene: TRBJ1-1
CDR3nt: TGTGCCAGCAGTTCCACGCGGGGGCGGAACACTGAAGCTTTCTTT
CDR3aa: CASSSTRGRNTEAFF

v_gene: TRBV18
d_gene: TRBD1
abundance: NA
j_gene: TRBJ2-7
CDR3nt: TGTGCCAGCTCACCAGGGGGACAGGGAACCTACGAGCAGTACTTC
CDR3aa: CASSPGGQGTYEQYF

v_gene: TRBV6-5
d_gene: NA
abundance: once
j_gene: TRBJ1-1
CDR3nt: TGTGCCAGCACCAAGGAGACTGAAGCTTTCTTT
CDR3aa: CASTKETEAFF

v_gene: TRBV7-2
d_gene: NA
abundance: NA
j_gene: TRBJ1-2
CDR3nt: TGTGCCAGCAGCCGAGTTCCGCAGGGCTATGGCTACACCTTC
CDR3aa: CASSRVPQGYGYTF

v_gene: TRBV7-8
d_gene: TRBD2
abundance: few
j_gene: TRBJ2-7
CDR3nt: TGTGCCAGCAGCATACTACTAGCGGGGGATTTTTACGAGCAGTACTTC
CDR3aa: CASSILLAGDFYEQYF

v_gene: TRBV4-2
d_gene: NA
abundance: once
j_gene: TRBJ1-4
CDR3nt: TGTGCCAGCAGCCAAGGGTCGGGAGGAACCGGGGAAAAACTGTTTTTT
CDR3aa: CASSQGSGGTGEKLFF

v_gene: TRBV29-1
d_gene: NA
abundance: few
j_gene: TRBJ2-7
CDR3nt: TGCAGCGGTGCCCTAGAAACAGGGATCCCCTCCTACGAGCAGTACTTC
CDR3aa: CSGALETGIPSYEQYF

v_gene: TRBV7-3
d_gene: NA
abundance: NA
j_gene: TRBJ2-1
CDR3nt: TGTGCCAGCAGCTTTTCACAGGTCTTCGATGAGCAGTTCTTC
CDR3aa: CASSFSQVFDEQFF

v_gene: TRBV5-1
d_gene: TRBD2
abundance: once
j_gene: TRBJ2-3
CDR3nt: TGCGCCAGCAGCTTGGTTAGCGGGAGTAGACGGACCACAGATACGCAGTATTTT
CDR3aa: CASSLVSGSRRTTDTQYF

v_gene: TRBV5-8
d_gene: NA
abundance: NA
j_gene: TRBJ2-1
CDR3nt: TGTGCCAGCAGCTTTGACTCCGGATCCTACAATGAGCAGTTCTTC
CDR3aa: CASSFDSGSYNEQFF

v_gene: TRBV19
d_gene: TRBD1
abundance: NA
j_gene: TRBJ1-1
CDR3nt: TGTGCCTGCGACGAAGGGGGCGCAAACACTGAAGCTTTCTTT
CDR3aa: CACDEGGANTEAFF

v_gene: TRBV28
d_gene: TRBD1
abundance: once
j_gene: TRBJ2-2
CDR3nt: TGTGCCAGCAGCCCCCGCTACTGGGGACAGGGGGCGATTAAGACCGGGGAGCTGTTTTTT
CDR3aa: CASSPRYWGQGAIKTGELFF

v_gene: TRBV30
d_gene: TRBD1
abundance: NA
j_gene: TRBJ1-1
CDR3nt: TGTGCCTGGAGTGCAAAACAGGGGGCGCGAGAAGCTTTCTTT
CDR3aa: CAWSAKQGAREAFF

v_gene: TRBV27
d_gene: NA
abundance: NA
j_gene: TRBJ1-3
CDR3nt: TGTGCCAGCAGTTCCCTCCGATCGGGAGCTTGGGGAAACACCATATATTTT
CDR3aa: CASSSLRSGAWGNTIYF

v_gene: TRBV11-3
d_gene: TRBD2
abundance: NA
j_gene: TRBJ2-3
CDR3nt: TGTGCCAGCAGCTCCCGATCGGGAGGGGGATCAGATACGCAGTATTTT
CDR3aa: CASSSRSGGGSDTQYF

v_gene: TRBV6-5
d_gene: TRBD1
abundance: NA
j_gene: TRBJ2-1
CDR3nt: TGTGCCAGCAGAGGGGGCCAAACCAATGAGCAGTTCTTC
CDR3aa: CASRGGQTNEQFF

v_gene: TRBV14
d_gene: TRBD1
abundance: NA
j_gene: TRBJ2-2
CDR3nt: TGTGCCAGCAGCCGAGCCCGGGACAGGATCACCGGGGAGCTGTTTTTT
CDR3aa: CASSRARDRITGELFF

v_gene: TRBV5-1
d_gene: NA
abundance: few
j_gene: TRBJ1-1
CDR3nt: TGCGCCAGCAGCCCGCAGGAGAACACTGAAGCTTTCTTT
CDR3aa: CASSPQENTEAFF

v_gene: TRBV6-1
d_gene: NA
abundance: NA
j_gene: TRBJ1-5
CDR3nt: TGTGCCAGCAGTACAGGGAACGGCAATCAGCCCCAGCATTTT
CDR3aa: CASSTGNGNQPQHF

v_gene: TRBV7-3
d_gene: NA
abundance: NA
j_gene: TRBJ2-7
CDR3nt: TGTGCCAGCAGCAGGAGTAGTAGCAGCTACGAGCAGTACTTC
CDR3aa: CASSRSSSSYEQYF

v_gene: TRBV7-9
d_gene: NA
abundance: NA
j_gene: TRBJ2-7
CDR3nt: TGTGCCAGCAGCTCAACGGGACACCCCTACGAGCAGTACTTC
CDR3aa: CASSSTGHPYEQYF

v_gene: TRBV5-4
d_gene: NA
abundance: NA
j_gene: TRBJ1-1
CDR3nt: TGTGCCAGCAGCCTCGCTCTCAGGGGAGAAGCTTTCTTT
CDR3aa: CASSLALRGEAFF

v_gene: TRBV2
d_gene: NA
abundance: NA
j_gene: TRBJ1-5
CDR3nt: TGTGCCAGCAGTATACAGGGACCTAGCAATCAGCCCCAGCATTTT
CDR3aa: CASSIQGPSNQPQHF

v_gene: TRBV23-1
d_gene: NA
abundance: few
j_gene: TRBJ1-5
CDR3nt: TGCGCCAGCAGTCTGAAATCTTCCAGGGAAGTTTTGATATCGTCCCAGCATTTT
CDR3aa: CASSLKSSREVLISSQHF

v_gene: TRBV27
d_gene: NA
abundance: once
j_gene: TRBJ1-6
CDR3nt: TGTGCCAGCAGTTTGCGGGGTTCCAATTCACCCCTCCACTTT
CDR3aa: CASSLRGSNSPLHF

v_gene: TRBV7-3
d_gene: TRBD1
abundance: NA
j_gene: TRBJ2-2
CDR3nt: TGTGCCAGCAGCTCCTCAGGGGGAGCCGGGGAGCTGTTTTTT
CDR3aa: CASSSSGGAGELFF